This T cell receptor beta chain was identified during a study of shared clonotypes between healthy human individuals. This CDR3 contains 12 residues. V was cut by 6 bases and J by 5 bases, with 9 bases left in between. The germline gives CDR1 MNHEY, CDR2 SVGAGI. Researchers partitioned CD4+ cells into CD45RA+ naive and CD45RA-negative memory subsets. Libraries were prepared by immunoSEQ multiplex PCR; TCRdb keeps only in-frame clonotypes and omits some of them. The sample records 1.5 million to 1.9 million clones, around 98% being singletons. Source material: naive CD4+ T cells sorted from blood. Subset defined: CD45RA+ positively selected. The chain carries TRBV6-5 and TRBJ2-3; D remains unclear. The TCR comes from a man aged 25-45 years in good health. Here the CDR3 reads CASSPHGDTQYF. DNA of the CDR3: TGTGCCAGCAGCCCTCACGGAGATACGCAGTATTTT.